This T cell receptor (beta chain) comes out of a study of T cell responses to AZD1222 COVID-19 vaccine. Here immunoSEQ multiplex PCR was the method, and the copy in TCRdb shows in-frame clones only, minus some. This table holds 150,000 to 200,000 clones, almost 95% found once. CDR3 size: 15 residues. Losses at the gene ends were 5 bases for V and 5 bases for J; bases not matched to a gene: 8. Germline V lookup: CDR1 SGHTA, CDR2 FQGTGA. This sequence was found in an adult in good health. The source material was peripheral blood, sampled on day 0 of AZD1222 vaccination. The chain links TRBV7-3 to TRBJ2-1, with TRBD1 identical over 8 bases. CDR3 sequence (DNA): TGTGCCAGCAGCCCGATGGGACAGGCTAACAATGAGCAGTTCTTC. Translated, it gives CASSPMGQANNEQFF.